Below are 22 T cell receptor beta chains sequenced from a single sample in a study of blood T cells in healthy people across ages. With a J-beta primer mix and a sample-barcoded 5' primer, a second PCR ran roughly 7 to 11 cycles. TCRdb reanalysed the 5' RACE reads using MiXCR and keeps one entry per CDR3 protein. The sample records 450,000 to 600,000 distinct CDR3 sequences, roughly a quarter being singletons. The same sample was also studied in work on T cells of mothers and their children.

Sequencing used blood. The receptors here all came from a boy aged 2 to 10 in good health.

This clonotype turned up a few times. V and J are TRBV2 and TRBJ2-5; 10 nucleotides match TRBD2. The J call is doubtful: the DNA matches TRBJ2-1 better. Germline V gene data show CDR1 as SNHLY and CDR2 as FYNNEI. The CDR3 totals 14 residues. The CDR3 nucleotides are TGTGCCAGCGGCAGCGGGAGGGCCAGAGGTGAGCAGTTCTTC. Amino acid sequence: CASGSGRARGEQFF.

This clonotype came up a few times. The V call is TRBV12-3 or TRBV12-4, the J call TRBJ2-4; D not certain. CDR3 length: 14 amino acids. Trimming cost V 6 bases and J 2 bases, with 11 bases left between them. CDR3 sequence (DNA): TGTGCCAGCAGCAATCGGCGGACCAAAAACATTCAGTACTTC. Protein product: CASSNRRTKNIQYF.

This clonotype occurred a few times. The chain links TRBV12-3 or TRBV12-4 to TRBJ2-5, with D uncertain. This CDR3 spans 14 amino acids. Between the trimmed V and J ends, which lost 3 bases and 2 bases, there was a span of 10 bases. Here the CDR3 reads CASSFLQKQETQYF. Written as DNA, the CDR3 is TGTGCCAGCAGTTTCCTGCAAAAACAAGAGACCCAGTACTTC.

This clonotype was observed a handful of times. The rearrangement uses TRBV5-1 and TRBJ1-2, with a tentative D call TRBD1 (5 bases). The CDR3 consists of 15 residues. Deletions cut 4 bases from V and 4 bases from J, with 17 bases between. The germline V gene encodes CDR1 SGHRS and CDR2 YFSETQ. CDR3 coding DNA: TGCGCCAGCAGCCCCGGGCGTGGGGGATCCTATGGCTACACCTTC. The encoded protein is CASSPGRGGSYGYTF. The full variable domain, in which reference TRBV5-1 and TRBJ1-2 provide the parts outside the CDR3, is KAGVTQTPRYLIKTRGQQVTLSCSPISGHRSVSWYQQTPGQGLQFLFEYFSETQRNKGNFPGRFSGRQFSNSRSEMNVSTLELGDSALYLCASSPGRGGSYGYTFGSGTRLTVV.

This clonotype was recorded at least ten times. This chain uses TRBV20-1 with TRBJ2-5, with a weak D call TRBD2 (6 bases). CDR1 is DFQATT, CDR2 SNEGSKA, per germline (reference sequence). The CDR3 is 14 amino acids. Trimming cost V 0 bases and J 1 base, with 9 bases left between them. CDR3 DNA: TGCAGTGCTAGAGATGGAGGGCCCCAAGAGACCCAGTACTTC. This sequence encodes CSARDGGPQETQYF.

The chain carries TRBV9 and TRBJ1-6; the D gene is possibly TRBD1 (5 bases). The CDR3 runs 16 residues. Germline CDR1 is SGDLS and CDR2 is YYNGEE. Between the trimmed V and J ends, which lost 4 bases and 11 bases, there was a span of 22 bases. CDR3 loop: CASSPPGPGANPPLHF. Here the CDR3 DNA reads TGTGCCAGCAGCCCCCCGGGACCCGGGGCGAATCCACCCCTCCACTTT.

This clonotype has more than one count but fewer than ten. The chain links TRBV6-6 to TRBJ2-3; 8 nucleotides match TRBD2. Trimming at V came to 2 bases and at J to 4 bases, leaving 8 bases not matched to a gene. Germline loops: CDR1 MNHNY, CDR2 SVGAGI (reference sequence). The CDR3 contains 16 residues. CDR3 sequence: CASSYPSGSNPDTQYF. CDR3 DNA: TGTGCCAGCAGTTACCCGAGCGGGAGTAACCCAGATACGCAGTATTTT.

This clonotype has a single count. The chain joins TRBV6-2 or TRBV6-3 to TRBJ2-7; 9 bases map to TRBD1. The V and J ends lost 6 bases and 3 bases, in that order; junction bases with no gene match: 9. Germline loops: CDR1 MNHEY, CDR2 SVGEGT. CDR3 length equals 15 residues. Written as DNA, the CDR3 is TGTGCCAGCAGGACTAGAGGGACAGGGTACTACGAGCAGTACTTC. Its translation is CASRTRGTGYYEQYF.

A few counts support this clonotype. The CDR3 DNA sequence: TGTGCCAGCAGCCTCCCGACCGCCCAAGAGACCCAGTACTTC. Amino acids: CASSLPTAQETQYF. This chain connects TRBV3-1 to TRBJ2-5, with D hard to call. Germline V CDR1 and CDR2: LGHDT, YNNKEL (reference sequence). With 4 bases removed from V and 1 base from J, the gap between germline ends came to 10 bases. The CDR3 is made up of 14 amino acids.

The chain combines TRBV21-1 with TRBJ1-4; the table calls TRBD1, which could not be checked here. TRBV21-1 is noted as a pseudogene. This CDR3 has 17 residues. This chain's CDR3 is CASSKLPGEQGGTQLFF. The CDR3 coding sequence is TGTGCCAGCAGCAAATTACCCGGGGAACAGGGGGGGACGCAACTGTTTTTT.

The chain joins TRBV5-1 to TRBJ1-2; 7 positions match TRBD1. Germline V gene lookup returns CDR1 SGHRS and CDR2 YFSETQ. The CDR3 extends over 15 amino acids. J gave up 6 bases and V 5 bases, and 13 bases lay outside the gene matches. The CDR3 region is CASRAFVTGDDGYTF. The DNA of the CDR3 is TGCGCCAGCAGAGCGTTCGTAACAGGGGATGATGGCTACACCTTC.

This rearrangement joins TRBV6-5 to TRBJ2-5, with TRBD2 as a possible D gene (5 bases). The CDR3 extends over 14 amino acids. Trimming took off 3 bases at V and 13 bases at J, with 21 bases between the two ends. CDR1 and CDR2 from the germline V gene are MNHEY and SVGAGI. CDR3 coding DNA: TGTGCCAGCAGTTATCGGGGTGGCAGTCCTATTTGGTACTTC. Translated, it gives CASSYRGGSPIWYF.

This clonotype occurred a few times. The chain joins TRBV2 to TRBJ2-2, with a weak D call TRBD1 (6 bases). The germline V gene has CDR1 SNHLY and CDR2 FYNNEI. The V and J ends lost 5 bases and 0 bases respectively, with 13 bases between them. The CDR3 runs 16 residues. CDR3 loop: CASSPTTGPNTGELFF. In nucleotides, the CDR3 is TGTGCCAGCAGTCCGACGACAGGACCGAACACCGGGGAGCTGTTTTTT.

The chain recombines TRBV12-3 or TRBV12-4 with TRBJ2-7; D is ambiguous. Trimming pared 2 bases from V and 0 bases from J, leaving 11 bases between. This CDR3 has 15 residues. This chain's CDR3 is CASSLSGPSSYEQYF. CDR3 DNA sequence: TGTGCCAGCAGTTTATCAGGTCCCAGCTCCTACGAGCAGTACTTC.

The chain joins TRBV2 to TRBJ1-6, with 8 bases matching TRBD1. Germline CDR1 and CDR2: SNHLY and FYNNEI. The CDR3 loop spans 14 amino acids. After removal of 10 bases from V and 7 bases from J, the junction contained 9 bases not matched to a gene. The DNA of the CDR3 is TGTGCCACCAACTACGGACAGGGAAATTCACCCCTCCACTTT. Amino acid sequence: CATNYGQGNSPLHF.

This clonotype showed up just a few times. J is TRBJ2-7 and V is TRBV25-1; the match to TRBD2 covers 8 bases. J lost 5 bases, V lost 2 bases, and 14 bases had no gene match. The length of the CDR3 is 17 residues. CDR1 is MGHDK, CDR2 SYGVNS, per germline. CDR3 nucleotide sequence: TGTGCCAGCAGTGAAGGGGCCAGGACTAGCCCGTGGGACGAGCAGTACTTC. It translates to CASSEGARTSPWDEQYF.

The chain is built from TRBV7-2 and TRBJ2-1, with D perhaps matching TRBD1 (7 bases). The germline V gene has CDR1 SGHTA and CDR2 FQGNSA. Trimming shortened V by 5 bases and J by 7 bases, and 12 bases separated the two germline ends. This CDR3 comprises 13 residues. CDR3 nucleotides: TGTGCCAGCAGCCAGGGGGGACCTAATGAGCAGTTCTTC. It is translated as CASSQGGPNEQFF.

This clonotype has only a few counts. The CDR3 here is CAIRDDRAGELFF. The CDR3 nucleotides read TGTGCCATCAGGGACGACAGGGCCGGGGAGCTGTTTTTT. This chain connects TRBV10-3 to TRBJ2-2; 7 bases are shared with TRBD1. This CDR3 contains 13 residues. With V trimmed by 6 bases and J by 6 bases, 4 bases remained unmatched. Germline V gene lookup returns CDR1 ENHRY and CDR2 SYGVKD.

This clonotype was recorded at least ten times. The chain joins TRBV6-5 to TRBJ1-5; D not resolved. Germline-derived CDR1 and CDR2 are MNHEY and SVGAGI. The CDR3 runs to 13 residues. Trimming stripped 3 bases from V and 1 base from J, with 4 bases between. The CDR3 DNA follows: TGTGCCAGCAGTTATGGAAGCAATCAGCCCCAGCATTTT. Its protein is CASSYGSNQPQHF.

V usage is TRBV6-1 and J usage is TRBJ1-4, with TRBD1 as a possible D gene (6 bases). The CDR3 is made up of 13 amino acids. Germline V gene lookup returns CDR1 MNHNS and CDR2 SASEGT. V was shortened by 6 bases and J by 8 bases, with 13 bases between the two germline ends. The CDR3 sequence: CASRRGREEKLFF. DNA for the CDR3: TGTGCCAGCAGGCGGGGGCGAGAGGAAAAACTGTTTTTT.

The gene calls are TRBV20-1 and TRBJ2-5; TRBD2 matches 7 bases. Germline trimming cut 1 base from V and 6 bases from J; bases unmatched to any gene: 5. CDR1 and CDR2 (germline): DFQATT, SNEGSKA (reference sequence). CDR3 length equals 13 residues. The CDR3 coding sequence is TGCAGTGCTAGAGTTGGGAGGGAAAAGACCCAGTACTTC. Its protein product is CSARVGREKTQYF.

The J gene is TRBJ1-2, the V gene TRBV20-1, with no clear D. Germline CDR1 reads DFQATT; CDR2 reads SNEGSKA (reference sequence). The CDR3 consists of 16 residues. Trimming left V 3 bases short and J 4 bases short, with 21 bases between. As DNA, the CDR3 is TGCAGTGCTAGTATCGTCGGTTCTGGGATCGGCTATGGCTACACCTTC. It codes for CSASIVGSGIGYGYTF.